Listed here is a single T cell receptor (beta chain). What this receptor recognizes is not known. No clone much larger than this one lies a single base away; base qualities are absent. This sample was included in a study of T cell repertoires in cytomegalovirus infection (dated by TCRdb to about 2019). Notes on the research overall: Because public TCR beta signatures pointed to carriage of CMV infection together with the matching HLA type, the HLA type of each donor mattered for the analysis. Study-wide conclusions, independent of this receptor: In both this cohort and an independent cohort of 350 or so donors, the cumulative frequency of public TCR beta family members distinguished carriers of CMV infection plus the relevant HLA type. The ex vivo response was dominated by HLA-C-restricted CMV-specific TCR beta clonotypes, which also provided the single most frequent clonotype in two of eight donors.

Measured from the cysteine to the phenylalanine, the CDR3 is 13 residues long. CDR3 DNA only is kept here, 39 bases in frame from base 1. After removal of 7 bases from V and 2 bases from J, the junction retains 8 bases not matched to a gene. The germline V gene encodes CDR1 SQVTM and CDR2 ANQGSEA. TCRdb records Illumina HiSeq 1500 as the sequencer. TCRdb's own reprocessing of the public reads used fastp at Q25 and MiXCR and kept productive beta chains. Every distinct CDR3 protein forms one entry, paired with its most common genes and DNA. For this sample there are roughly 630,000 distinct CDR3 sequences; 24% appear just once. Of the sample, 7.5% to 9% falls within the top ten clones.

This chain joins TRBV29-1 to TRBJ2-7, and 7 junction bases match TRBD1. This clonotype was sampled from a human donor in good health (CMV status not recorded). Some clones in this sample may be carry-over from other donors' samples. Sequenced: CD8+ T cells from PBMCs. The DNA sequence is given as TGCAGCGCCAGGGGGAGCGAGACCTACGAGCAGTACTTC. The resulting protein is CSARGSETYEQYF.